The 14 T cell receptor beta chains listed next were all sequenced from one sample in a study of T-cell memory formation after mild COVID-19. Using its own MiXCR run on the 5' RACE reads, TCRdb lists one record per CDR3 protein. The sample records 450,000 to 650,000 distinct CDR3 sequences, roughly 20% being singletons. Sequences were obtained from PBMCs or a T cell subset sorted from them (not recorded which). These TCRs come from an adult woman who had mild COVID-19 (a few samples of this study predate the infection). Cell type and time point are not known.

This clonotype occurred a few times. The chain is built from TRBV12-3 or TRBV12-4 and TRBJ2-2, with 7 bases aligning to TRBD1. Losses at the gene ends were 3 bases for V and 4 bases for J; bases not matched to a gene: 2. The CDR3 has 14 residues. The CDR3 protein is CASSLRGRTGELFF. In DNA, the CDR3 is TGTGCCAGCAGTTTGAGGGGGCGCACCGGGGAGCTGTTTTTT.

This clonotype came up once. V usage is TRBV2 and J usage is TRBJ2-5; 9 nucleotides agree with TRBD2. J was trimmed by 5 bases and V by 3 bases; bases with no gene match: 7. Germline loops: CDR1 SNHLY, CDR2 FYNNEI. The CDR3 spans 15 residues. The CDR3 is CASSDWLAGSETQYF. CDR3 nucleotides: TGTGCCAGCAGTGATTGGCTAGCGGGGTCGGAGACCCAGTACTTC.

The table lists this clonotype with a few counts. The chain is built from TRBV4-2 and TRBJ2-7; D unclear. Germline CDR1 is LGHNA and CDR2 is YNFKEQ. This CDR3 contains 16 residues. The V gene lost 0 bases and the J gene lost 1 base, with 13 bases spanning the gap. Here the CDR3 reads CASSQDSQAQSYEQYF. As DNA, the CDR3 is TGTGCCAGCAGCCAAGATAGCCAGGCCCAATCCTACGAGCAGTACTTC.

Many counts were recorded for this clonotype. This chain joins TRBV20-1 and TRBJ1-5, with TRBD1 as a possible D gene (6 bases). V was clipped by 3 bases and J by 5 bases, with 14 bases between them. This CDR3 is 14 amino acids long. Looked up from germline, CDR1 is DFQATT and CDR2 is SNEGSKA (reference sequence). The DNA for the CDR3 is TGCAGTGCTAGTCCCTCAGGGGACTATCAGCCCCAGCATTTT. This codes for CSASPSGDYQPQHF.

The V gene is TRBV5-6, the J gene TRBJ1-2, with unresolved D. Trimming shortened V by 0 bases and J by 6 bases, and 6 bases separated the two germline ends. CDR1 and CDR2 from the germline V gene are SGHDT and YYEEEE. CDR3 length equals 12 residues. CDR3 residues: CASSLGSNGYTF. The CDR3 nucleotides are TGTGCCAGCAGCTTGGGGTCCAATGGCTACACCTTC.

The chain joins TRBV5-1 to TRBJ1-1; D ambiguous. The CDR3 is 15 residues long. The V gene lost 4 bases and the J gene lost 5 bases, with 18 bases spanning the gap. Germline V CDR1 and CDR2: SGHRS, YFSETQ. CDR3 region: CASSHLVRDSTEAFF. CDR3 nucleotide sequence: TGCGCCAGCAGCCACCTGGTGAGGGATAGTACTGAAGCTTTCTTT.

This clonotype turned up a few times. V is TRBV5-1 and J is TRBJ2-7; D is ambiguous. The CDR3 contains 14 residues. V was pared by 0 bases and J by 2 bases, with 9 bases between. Germline CDR1 reads SGHRS; CDR2 reads YFSETQ. The CDR3 spells CASSLGLSTYEQYF. Here the CDR3 DNA reads TGCGCCAGCAGCTTGGGACTGTCCACCTACGAGCAGTACTTC.

The V and J genes are TRBV10-3 and TRBJ1-2, with 9 bases identical to TRBD1. This CDR3 comprises 16 residues. The germline V gene has CDR1 ENHRY and CDR2 SYGVKD. V lost 2 bases, J lost 4 bases, and 8 bases stayed unmatched. The CDR3 protein is CAISERGQGGGYGYTF. DNA for the CDR3: TGTGCCATCAGTGAGAGGGGACAGGGAGGCGGCTATGGCTACACCTTC.

The gene calls are TRBV6-1 and TRBJ2-1, with 12 nucleotides matching TRBD2. The J segment lost 7 bases and the V segment lost 5 bases, leaving 9 bases of the junction unmatched. This CDR3 is built from 16 residues. CDR1 MNHNS and CDR2 SASEGT come from the germline V gene. In DNA form, the CDR3 reads TGTGCCAGCAGTAAGGGCCGACTAGCGGGAGTGAATGAGCAGTTCTTC. This translates into CASSKGRLAGVNEQFF.

There are a few counts of this clonotype. This chain joins TRBV27 and TRBJ2-1; 7 bases align to TRBD2. This CDR3 spans 15 amino acids. The V gene end was trimmed by 5 bases and the J gene end by 6 bases; junction bases not matched to a gene: 10. Germline V gene sequence: CDR1 MNHEY, CDR2 SMNVEV (reference sequence). The CDR3 nucleotides are TGTGCCAGCAGTGCCCTAGCGGCCCTCTCCAATGAGCAGTTCTTC. This codes for CASSALAALSNEQFF.

As DNA, the CDR3 is TGTGCCAGCAGTGAGGCGCAGGGCGCAAAGGCTGAAGCTTTCTTT. Protein sequence: CASSEAQGAKAEAFF. V gene TRBV2 combines with J gene TRBJ1-1; a possible D gene is TRBD1 (5 bases). The CDR3 covers 15 residues. CDR1 is SNHLY, CDR2 FYNNEI, per germline. V lost 3 bases, J lost 6 bases, and 17 bases lay in between.

This clonotype was found a few times. This rearrangement joins TRBV29-1 to TRBJ2-5; the D call may be TRBD1 or TRBD2 (6 bases each). The V end lost 6 bases, the J end lost 5 bases, and 16 bases lay between the germline ends. CDR1 SQVTM and CDR2 ANQGSEA come from the germline V gene. The CDR3 length is 13 residues. DNA of the CDR3: TGCAGCGTAGAGGGGGGTGAAGGGGAGACCCAGTACTTC. It specifies CSVEGGEGETQYF.

V gene TRBV20-1 combines with J gene TRBJ2-7; 11 bases map to TRBD1. Unmatched junction bases numbered 14, after V lost 6 bases and J lost 7 bases. This CDR3 region has 15 residues. Germline V gene lookup returns CDR1 DFQATT and CDR2 SNEGSKA (reference sequence). CDR3: CSAGRTGGTYREQYF. The DNA of the CDR3 is TGCAGTGCAGGGCGGACAGGGGGCACCTATCGGGAGCAGTACTTC.

The rearrangement joins TRBV6-2 or TRBV6-3 to TRBJ2-7; D is tentatively TRBD1 or TRBD2 (5 bases each). Trimming removed 5 bases from V and 7 bases from J, with 15 bases in between. This CDR3 region has 13 residues. CDR1 is MNHEY, CDR2 SVGEGT, per germline. This chain's CDR3 is CASSRSGTGEQYF. CDR3 nucleotide sequence: TGTGCCAGCAGTAGATCCGGGACGGGTGAGCAGTACTTC.